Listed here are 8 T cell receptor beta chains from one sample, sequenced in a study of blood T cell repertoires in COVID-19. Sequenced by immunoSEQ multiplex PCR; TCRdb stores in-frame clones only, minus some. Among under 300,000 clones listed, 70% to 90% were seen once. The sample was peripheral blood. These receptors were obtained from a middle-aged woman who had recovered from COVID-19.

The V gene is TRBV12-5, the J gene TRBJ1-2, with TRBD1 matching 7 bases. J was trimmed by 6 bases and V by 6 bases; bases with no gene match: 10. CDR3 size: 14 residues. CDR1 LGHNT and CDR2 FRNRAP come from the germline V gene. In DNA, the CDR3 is TGTGCTAGTGGAAGGACAGGCCCCATCCATGGCTACACCTTC. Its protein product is CASGRTGPIHGYTF.

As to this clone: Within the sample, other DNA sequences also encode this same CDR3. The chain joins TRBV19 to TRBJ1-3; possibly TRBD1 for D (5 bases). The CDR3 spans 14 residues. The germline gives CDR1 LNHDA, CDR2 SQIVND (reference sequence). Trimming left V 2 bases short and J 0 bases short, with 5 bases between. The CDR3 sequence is CASSITGSGNTIYF. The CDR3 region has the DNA TGTGCCAGTAGTATAACAGGCTCTGGAAACACCATATATTTT.

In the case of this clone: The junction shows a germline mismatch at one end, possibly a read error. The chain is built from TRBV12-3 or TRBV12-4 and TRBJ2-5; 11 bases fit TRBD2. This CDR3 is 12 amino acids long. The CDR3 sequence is CASSPSGGTEDF. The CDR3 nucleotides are TGTGCCAGCAGCCCTAGCGGGGGGACGGAGGACTTC.

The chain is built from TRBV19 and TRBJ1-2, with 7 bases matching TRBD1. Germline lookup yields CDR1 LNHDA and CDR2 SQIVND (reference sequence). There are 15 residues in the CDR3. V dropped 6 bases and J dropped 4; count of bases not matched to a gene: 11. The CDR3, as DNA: TGTGCCAGTAGAAACACAGGGGAGGAAAGCTATGGCTACACCTTC. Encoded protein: CASRNTGEESYGYTF.

CDR3 protein: CASSQVSGNQETQYF. The DNA of the CDR3 is TGTGCCAGCAGCCAAGTTTCGGGAAACCAAGAGACCCAGTACTTC. The chain uses TRBV14 and TRBJ2-5; D may be TRBD2 (5 bases). The germline V and J ends were trimmed by 1 base and 0 bases, with 9 bases remaining between them. Germline V gives CDR1 SGHDN, CDR2 FVKESK. The CDR3 consists of 15 residues.

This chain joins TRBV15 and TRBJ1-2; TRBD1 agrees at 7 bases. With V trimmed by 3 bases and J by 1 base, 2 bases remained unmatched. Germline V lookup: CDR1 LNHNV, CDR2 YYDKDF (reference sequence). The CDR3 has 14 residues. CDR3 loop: CATSRDRNNYGYTF. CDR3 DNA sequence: TGTGCCACCAGCAGGGACAGGAATAACTATGGCTACACCTTC.

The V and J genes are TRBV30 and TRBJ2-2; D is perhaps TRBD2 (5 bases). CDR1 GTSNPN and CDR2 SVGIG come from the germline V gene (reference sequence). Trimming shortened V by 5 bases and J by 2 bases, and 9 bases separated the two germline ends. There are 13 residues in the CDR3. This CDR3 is CAWRRTNTGELFF. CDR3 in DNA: TGTGCCTGGCGACGGACTAACACCGGGGAGCTGTTTTTT. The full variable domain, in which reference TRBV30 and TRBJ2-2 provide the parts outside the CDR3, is SQTIHQWPATLVQPVGSPLSLECTVEGTSNPNLYWYRQAAGRGLQLLFYSVGIGQISSEVPQNLSASRPQDRQFILSSKKLLLSDSGFYLCAWRRTNTGELFFGEGSRLTVL.

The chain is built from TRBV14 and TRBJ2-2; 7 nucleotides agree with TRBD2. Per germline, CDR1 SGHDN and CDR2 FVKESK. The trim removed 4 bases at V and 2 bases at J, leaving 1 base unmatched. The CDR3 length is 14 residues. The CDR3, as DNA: TGTGCCAGCAGCCCTAGCGGAAACACCGGGGAGCTGTTTTTT. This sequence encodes CASSPSGNTGELFF.